The 32 T cell receptor beta chains in this list originate from one sample, sequenced in a study of blood T cell repertoires in COVID-19 (dated by TCRdb to 2018 to 2020). The method was the immunoSEQ multiplex PCR assay. The source is immuneACCESS, and TCRdb retained only in-frame sequences with V and J called. Part of the clones is not carried over; for the studies checked, unresolved V genes explain less than half of this, and the remainder is unexplained. This sample comprises 330,000 or so clones, roughly 87% of them detected only once. Roughly a tenth of the sample rests with the top ten. Input material: peripheral blood. All receptors come from a man aged 25-45 years with COVID-19, enrolled during active disease.

The genes are TRBV5-1 and TRBJ2-3, with 10 bases that match TRBD2. Germline-derived CDR1 and CDR2 are SGHRS and YFSETQ. CDR3 length: 18 amino acids. V lost 0 bases, J lost 0 bases, and 7 bases stayed unmatched. Here the CDR3 DNA reads TGCGCCAGCAGCTTGGTCGGACTAGCGGCCACTAGCACAGATACGCAGTATTTT. Its translation is CASSLVGLAATSTDTQYF. Full variable domain (outside the CDR3, taken from reference TRBV5-1 and TRBJ2-3): KAGVTQTPRYLIKTRGQQVTLSCSPISGHRSVSWYQQTPGQGLQFLFEYFSETQRNKGNFPGRFSGRQFSNSRSEMNVSTLELGDSALYLCASSLVGLAATSTDTQYFGPGTRLTVL.

This sequence joins TRBV5-1 and TRBJ1-6, with 7 bases fitting TRBD1. Trimming removed 3 bases from V and 6 bases from J; junction bases left unmatched: 9. From germline, CDR1 is SGHRS and CDR2 YFSETQ. The CDR3 is 16 residues long. The CDR3 is CASSSQGEISNSPLHF. DNA for the CDR3: TGCGCCAGCAGCTCTCAGGGGGAAATAAGTAATTCACCCCTCCACTTT. The full variable domain, in which reference TRBV5-1 and TRBJ1-6 provide the parts outside the CDR3, is KAGVTQTPRYLIKTRGQQVTLSCSPISGHRSVSWYQQTPGQGLQFLFEYFSETQRNKGNFPGRFSGRQFSNSRSEMNVSTLELGDSALYLCASSSQGEISNSPLHFGNGTRLTVT.

The chain joins TRBV27 to TRBJ1-4, with a weak D call TRBD1 (6 bases). CDR1 and CDR2 (germline): MNHEY, SMNVEV (reference sequence). The V end was cut by 3 bases, the J end by 5 bases, with 16 bases between. CDR3 length: 16 residues. Here the CDR3 reads CASSFSFYRANEKLFF. For the CDR3, the DNA is TGTGCCAGCAGTTTCTCATTCTACAGGGCGAATGAAAAACTGTTTTTT.

V and J are TRBV29-1 and TRBJ2-1, with no clear D. CDR3 length: 14 residues. In germline, CDR1 is SQVTM, CDR2 ANQGSEA. V lost 5 bases and J 0 bases, leaving 11 bases between the germline ends. The CDR3 reads CSVRTLSSYNEQFF. CDR3 DNA: TGCAGCGTTCGCACCCTGAGCTCCTACAATGAGCAGTTCTTC.

The J gene is TRBJ1-4, the V gene TRBV5-1, with D maybe TRBD1 (6 bases). Trimming removed 3 bases at V and 4 bases at J, with 13 bases between. From germline, CDR1 is SGHRS and CDR2 YFSETQ. CDR3 length: 15 residues. CDR3 nucleotide sequence: TGCGCCAGCAGCTACCTAGGGGGGGTTAATGAAAAACTGTTTTTT. Amino acids: CASSYLGGVNEKLFF.

The chain links TRBV13 to TRBJ1-1; 8 nucleotides match TRBD1. The V gene's germline CDR1 is PRHDT and CDR2 FYEKMQ (reference sequence). V was clipped by 3 bases and J by 4 bases; unmatched bases: 4. The CDR3 runs 14 residues. This CDR3 reads CASSFLTGGTEAFF. The CDR3 bases are TGTGCCAGCAGCTTCCTTACAGGGGGCACTGAAGCTTTCTTT.

The rearrangement joins TRBV21-1 to TRBJ2-3; TRBD1, as called in the table, went unchecked against the DNA. TRBV21-1 is assigned pseudogene status. CDR3 length equals 14 residues. The CDR3: CASSRTGSTDTQYF. CDR3 coding DNA: TGTGCCAGCAGCCGGACAGGGAGCACAGATACGCAGTATTTT.

This sequence joins TRBV11-2 and TRBJ1-1; TRBD1 matches at 7 bases. J lost 0 bases, V lost 5 bases, and 0 bases had no gene match. The CDR3 is made up of 13 amino acids. CDR1 is SGHAT, CDR2 FQNNGV, per germline. CDR3 sequence: CASSGQVNTEAFF. Here the CDR3 DNA reads TGTGCCAGCAGCGGACAGGTGAACACTGAAGCTTTCTTT.

J is TRBJ2-7 and V is TRBV5-1, with D perhaps TRBD2 (7 bases). In germline, CDR1 is SGHRS, CDR2 YFSETQ. This CDR3 is built from 14 residues. The V and J ends lost 4 bases and 3 bases respectively, with 14 bases between them. The CDR3 sequence: CASSPEGGGYEQYF. In DNA form, the CDR3 reads TGCGCCAGCAGCCCCGAGGGGGGGGGCTACGAGCAGTACTTC.

CDR3 in amino acids: CASSLTGGTGGYGYTF. CDR3 DNA: TGTGCCAGCAGTTTAACTGGTGGGACAGGCGGCTATGGCTACACCTTC. This rearrangement joins TRBV28 to TRBJ1-2, with TRBD1 matching 8 bases. J was trimmed by 4 bases and V by 2 bases; bases with no gene match: 9. This CDR3 spans 16 amino acids. CDR1 and CDR2 (germline): MDHEN, SYDVKM.

This clone appeared a few times. The genes are TRBV6-4 and TRBJ1-1, with D possibly TRBD1 on 5 matching bases. V dropped 3 bases and J dropped 2 bases, with 7 bases sitting between them. There are 13 residues in the CDR3. Germline V gene sequence: CDR1 MRHNA, CDR2 SNTAGT. The CDR3: CASSERDNTEAFF. CDR3 sequence (DNA): TGTGCCAGCAGTGAGCGGGACAACACTGAAGCTTTCTTT.

This chain uses TRBV30 with TRBJ1-1; TRBD1 agrees at 8 bases. The CDR3 is made up of 14 amino acids. Germline CDR1 is GTSNPN and CDR2 is SVGIG (reference sequence). Trimming at V came to 0 bases and at J to 5 bases, leaving 5 bases not matched to a gene. The chain's CDR3 is CAWSVRTGLTEAFF. CDR3 in DNA: TGTGCCTGGAGTGTAAGGACAGGGTTAACTGAAGCTTTCTTT.

The chain is built from TRBV3-1 (or the pseudogene TRBV3-2) and TRBJ2-3; 9 bases fit TRBD2. CDR3 length: 17 amino acids. Germline CDR1 LGHDT, CDR2 YNNKEL (reference sequence). Trimming at V came to 1 base and at J to 0 bases, leaving 5 bases not matched to a gene. This CDR3 is CASSQANLAGSTDTQYF. The CDR3, as DNA: TGTGCCAGCAGCCAAGCGAATCTAGCGGGGAGCACAGATACGCAGTATTTT.

The CDR3 is CASSNGQAGFDGYTF. CDR3 DNA: TGTGCCAGCAGTAACGGACAGGCCGGCTTCGATGGCTACACCTTC. The chain links TRBV6-5 to TRBJ1-2, with 7 bases matching TRBD1. This CDR3 comprises 15 residues. CDR1 and CDR2 from the germline V gene are MNHEY and SVGAGI. The trim removed 5 bases at V and 6 bases at J, leaving 12 bases unmatched.

The gene calls are TRBV9 and TRBJ1-3; 8 bases fit TRBD1. Germline CDR1 is SGDLS and CDR2 is YYNGEE. The CDR3 sequence is 14 residues long. The junction had 1 base not matched to a gene; V was cut back by 3 bases and J by 2 bases. This CDR3 reads CASSADRAGNTIYF. CDR3 coding DNA: TGTGCCAGCAGCGCGGACAGGGCTGGAAACACCATATATTTT.

The chain is built from TRBV2 and TRBJ2-1; 8 bases map to TRBD1. Germline V gene data show CDR1 as SNHLY and CDR2 as FYNNEI. The CDR3 consists of 19 residues. V trimming: 5 bases; J trimming: 1 base; junction bases outside the gene matches: 16. The CDR3 region has the DNA TGTGCCAGCAGTCCGGGGGACGGACAGGGAGGTAGTTCCTACAATGAGCAGTTCTTC. Translating it yields CASSPGDGQGGSSYNEQFF.

The rearrangement joins TRBV7-9 to TRBJ1-1; tentatively, D is TRBD1 (6 bases). Germline values: CDR1 SEHNR, CDR2 FQNEAQ (reference sequence). This CDR3 has 16 residues. Deletions cut 4 bases from V and 6 bases from J, with 21 bases between. The CDR3 spells CASSSQRGGEGPEAFF. CDR3 nucleotides: TGTGCCAGCAGCTCTCAGAGGGGGGGCGAAGGTCCTGAAGCTTTCTTT.

For this clone: The sample contains more than one DNA sequence encoding this CDR3. V and J are TRBV5-1 and TRBJ2-7; 8 nucleotides align to TRBD2. There are 15 residues in the CDR3. CDR1 is SGHRS and CDR2 is YFSETQ in the germline V gene. V gave up 0 bases and J gave up 2 bases; unmatched junction bases: 4. For the CDR3, the DNA is TGCGCCAGCAGCTTGGCCGGCGGGGGGCCCTACGAGCAGTACTTC. This encodes CASSLAGGGPYEQYF. Full variable domain (missing parts from reference TRBV5-1 and TRBJ2-7): KAGVTQTPRYLIKTRGQQVTLSCSPISGHRSVSWYQQTPGQGLQFLFEYFSETQRNKGNFPGRFSGRQFSNSRSEMNVSTLELGDSALYLCASSLAGGGPYEQYFGPGTRLTVT.

As concerns this clone: Other DNA sequences in this specimen translate into the identical CDR3. The chain recombines TRBV27 with TRBJ1-1; tentative D call: TRBD1 (6 bases). Trimming removed 0 bases from V and 5 bases from J, with 7 bases in between. Germline lookup yields CDR1 MNHEY and CDR2 SMNVEV (reference sequence). This CDR3 has 13 residues. The CDR3 DNA follows: TGTGCCAGCAGTTTATCAGGGGGAACTGAAGCTTTCTTT. This encodes CASSLSGGTEAFF.

The chain recombines TRBV5-6 with TRBJ2-4; maybe TRBD1 (6 bases). The CDR3 sequence is 16 residues long. V gave up 0 bases and J gave up 6 bases, with 16 bases separating them. Germline-derived CDR1 and CDR2 are SGHDT and YYEEEE. CDR3 region: CASSLVGATILNIQYF. For the CDR3, the DNA is TGTGCCAGCAGCTTGGTGGGGGCGACGATCTTAAACATTCAGTACTTC.

The chain employs TRBV5-4 and TRBJ2-2, with no clear D. Trimming shortened V by 4 bases and J by 2 bases, and 6 bases separated the two germline ends. The CDR3 is 13 amino acids. CDR1 and CDR2 from the germline V gene are SGHNT and YYREEE (reference sequence). CDR3 in DNA: TGTGCCAGCAGCCCGAGTAACACCGGGGAGCTGTTTTTT. Translated: CASSPSNTGELFF.

The chain employs TRBV29-1 and TRBJ1-1; no firm D call. In germline, CDR1 is SQVTM, CDR2 ANQGSEA. Trimming pared 7 bases from V and 4 bases from J, leaving 7 bases between. The CDR3 sequence is 10 residues long. The CDR3 spells CSGRSTEAFF. In DNA form, the CDR3 reads TGCAGCGGGAGAAGCACTGAAGCTTTCTTT.

The chain couples TRBV7-8 to TRBJ2-5; 11 bases align to TRBD2. Trimming cost V 0 bases and J 5 bases; bases outside gene matches: 8. Per germline, CDR1 SGHVS and CDR2 FQNEAQ. This CDR3 has 17 amino acids. The CDR3: CASSLAYSGRGEETQYF. CDR3 DNA sequence: TGTGCCAGCAGCTTAGCCTATAGCGGGAGGGGGGAGGAGACCCAGTACTTC.

This clone has just one count. The chain joins TRBV5-1 to TRBJ2-5; 13 bases are shared with TRBD2. Looked up from germline, CDR1 is SGHRS and CDR2 is YFSETQ. Losses at the gene ends were 2 bases for V and 5 bases for J; bases not matched to a gene: 6. This CDR3 is built from 16 residues. CDR3 sequence: CASSFTSGRVRETQYF. CDR3 bases: TGCGCCAGCAGCTTTACTAGCGGGAGGGTTAGGGAGACCCAGTACTTC.

The V gene is TRBV6-5, the J gene TRBJ2-3, with no clear D. Germline-derived CDR1 and CDR2 are MNHEY and SVGAGI. This CDR3 comprises 13 residues. V was trimmed by 8 bases and J by 1 base, leaving 10 bases between them. This CDR3 reads CASGTPGTDTQYF. CDR3 in DNA: TGTGCCAGCGGTACCCCAGGCACAGATACGCAGTATTTT.

The V and J genes are TRBV11-2 and TRBJ1-5; D not resolved. The V gene lost 1 base and the J gene lost 3 bases, with 4 bases spanning the gap. The CDR3 is 13 residues long. CDR1 is SGHAT and CDR2 is FQNNGV in the germline V gene. CDR3 sequence reads: CASSLGANQPQHF. The CDR3 DNA reads as TGTGCCAGCAGCTTAGGCGCCAATCAGCCCCAGCATTTT. Full variable domain (missing parts from reference TRBV11-2 and TRBJ1-5): EAGVAQSPRYKIIEKRQSVAFWCNPISGHATLYWYQQILGQGPKLLIQFQNNGVVDDSQLPKDRFSAERLKGVDSTLKIQPAKLEDSAVYLCASSLGANQPQHFGDGTRLSIL.

This rearrangement joins TRBV15 to TRBJ1-5, with 8 bases aligning to TRBD1. Germline loops: CDR1 LNHNV, CDR2 YYDKDF (reference sequence). The CDR3 is 15 amino acids. Trimming removed 3 bases from V and 3 bases from J; junction bases left unmatched: 4. The CDR3 here is CATSRGQAANQPQHF. DNA of the CDR3: TGTGCCACCAGCAGGGGACAGGCAGCCAATCAGCCCCAGCATTTT.

The chain links TRBV5-4 to TRBJ1-1; D is unresolved. This CDR3 contains 15 residues. Germline lookup yields CDR1 SGHNT and CDR2 YYREEE (reference sequence). The V and J ends lost 0 bases and 1 base respectively, with 10 bases between them. The CDR3 sequence: CASSLGGGRNTEAFF. Here the CDR3 DNA reads TGTGCCAGCAGCTTGGGAGGCGGCCGGAACACTGAAGCTTTCTTT.

This clone appeared a single time. This chain connects TRBV6-6 to TRBJ2-2; D gene uncertain. Trimming removed 5 bases at V and 4 bases at J, with 11 bases between. This CDR3 contains 14 residues. Germline V CDR1 and CDR2: MNHNY, SVGAGI (reference sequence). CDR3 amino acids: CASSPSRSTGELFF. In DNA form, the CDR3 reads TGTGCCAGCAGTCCGAGCCGCTCCACCGGGGAGCTGTTTTTT.

This chain joins TRBV28 and TRBJ2-2; TRBD2 matches at 7 bases. Germline values: CDR1 MDHEN, CDR2 SYDVKM. The ends lost 6 bases at V and 8 bases at J; junction bases unmatched: 9. CDR3 length: 14 residues. As DNA, the CDR3 is TGTGCCAGCAGGCTAAGCGGGGTACGGGGGGAGCTGTTTTTT. Residues: CASRLSGVRGELFF.

The rearrangement uses TRBV18 and TRBJ2-7; D remains ambiguous. Germline V CDR1 and CDR2: KGHSH, LQKENI. This CDR3 has 12 amino acids. V lost 6 bases to trimming and J lost 1 base, with 7 bases between them. The CDR3 region has the DNA TGTGCCAGCTCTTCCTTATCCTACGAGCAGTACTTC. Protein sequence: CASSSLSYEQYF.

About this clone itself: Other DNA sequences in the same sample also yield this CDR3. The chain joins TRBV27 to TRBJ2-7; TRBD1 matches 8 bases. This CDR3 contains 13 residues. Germline CDR1 reads MNHEY; CDR2 reads SMNVEV (reference sequence). Trimming removed 2 bases from V and 4 bases from J; junction bases left unmatched: 1. The CDR3 DNA reads as TGTGCCAGCAGTTTAGGGACAGGATACGAGCAGTACTTC. It yields the protein CASSLGTGYEQYF.